This is a list of T cell receptor beta chains from one sample in a study of T cell repertoires in cytomegalovirus infection. TCRdb passed the reads through MiXCR, listing each CDR3 protein once. The table shows about 830,000 distinct CDR3 sequences, with over 25% occurring only once. Their recognized antigens are unknown. This sample comprised cultured CD8+ T cells from PBMCs, obtained from culture after CMV antigen stimulation. These receptors came from a human donor in good health (CMV status not recorded). Some clones in this sample may be carry-over from other donors' samples. CDR3s include the opening cysteine and the closing phenylalanine or tryptophan. The D gene is left open where the match is weak. For some rows the clone size is stated as once, few or many, or as a class when expanded; others skip it.

>TRBV19|TRBJ2-2|NA|NA
TGTGCCACCGCGGTGCCACCGAACACCGGGGAGCTGTTTTTT
CATAVPPNTGELFF
>TRBV19|TRBJ1-2|NA|few
TGTGCCAGTAGTCCACCGGGCCTAGCCGATGGCTACACCTTC
CASSPPGLADGYTF
>TRBV6-5|TRBJ2-1|NA|many
TGTGCCAGCAGTTACTCGCAGTACAATGAGCAGTTCTTC
CASSYSQYNEQFF
>TRBV7-6|TRBJ2-1|NA|many
TGTGCCAGCAGGGAAACTGCGGGGGCCGACAATGAGCAGTTCTTC
CASRETAGADNEQFF
>TRBV7-8|TRBJ2-1|TRBD1|many
TGTGCCAGCAGCTCAGGGACAGGGAGCTCCTACAATGAGCAGTTCTTC
CASSSGTGSSYNEQFF
>TRBV3-1|TRBJ2-5|NA|NA
TGTGCCAGCAGCCAACCTGCAGGCCAAGAGACCCAGTACTTC
CASSQPAGQETQYF
>TRBV20-1|TRBJ1-1|NA|few
TGCAGTGCCAGTGGGAGGCAGGACGGGACTGAAGCTTTCTTT
CSASGRQDGTEAFF
>TRBV7-9|TRBJ1-2|TRBD1|many
TGTGCCAGCAGCCTCGGGACAGGAGGCTACACCTTC
CASSLGTGGYTF
>TRBV20-1|TRBJ2-2|NA|NA
TGCAGTGCTAGAAGAGGGACGGACACCGGGGAGCTGTTTTTT
CSARRGTDTGELFF
>TRBV11-3|TRBJ2-1|NA|NA
TGTGCCAGCAGCTTAGATCAAATTGATGAGCAGTTCTTC
CASSLDQIDEQFF
>TRBV2|TRBJ2-1|TRBD2|NA
TGTGCCAGCACGTCTAGCGGAGGGCCCACCTACAATGAGCAGTTCTTC
CASTSSGGPTYNEQFF
>TRBV5-4|TRBJ2-2|TRBD2|NA
TGTGCCAGCAGCGCCCCTGGCGGGGGGGCCCCCGGGGAGCTGTTTTTT
CASSAPGGGAPGELFF
>TRBV7-8|TRBJ1-4|NA|many
TGTGCCAGCAGCCCCCGATTTGGGGTTCGTGATGAAAAACTGTTTTTT
CASSPRFGVRDEKLFF
>TRBV4-3|TRBJ2-2|NA|few
TGCGCCAGCAGCCAAGAATCCCCCGGGGAGCTGTTTTTT
CASSQESPGELFF
>TRBV27|TRBJ1-6|NA|NA
TGTGCCAGCAGTTTCGGGTTTAGAAATTCGCCCCTCCACTTT
CASSFGFRNSPLHF
>TRBV2|TRBJ2-1|NA|NA
TGTGCCGTACCGGGGGTTTACAATGAGCAGTTCTTC
CAVPGVYNEQFF
>TRBV7-2|TRBJ2-5|TRBD2|many
TGTGCCAGCAGCCGTCGGGCTAGCGGGACGTTAACCCAGTACTTC
CASSRRASGTLTQYF
>TRBV6-5|TRBJ1-2|NA|NA
TGTGCCAGCAGTTACTCGAGGGGCGGTAGCTATGGCTACACCTTC
CASSYSRGGSYGYTF
>TRBV2|TRBJ2-1|NA|NA
TGTGCTATAACCCAGAATTACAATGAGCAGTTCTTC
CAITQNYNEQFF
>TRBV7-9|TRBJ1-2|NA|few
TGTGCCAGCAGCTTAGCCGGGGGAGGCATCTACTATGGCTACACCTTC
CASSLAGGGIYYGYTF
>TRBV27|TRBJ1-2|TRBD1|few
TGTGCCAGCAGCCAACAGGGGGGCTATGGCTACACCTTC
CASSQQGGYGYTF
>TRBV5-6|TRBJ2-7|NA|few
TGTGCCAGCAGCTCGGCCACTTACGAGCAGTACTTC
CASSSATYEQYF
>TRBV4-1|TRBJ1-1|NA|few
TGCGCCAGCAGCCAAGTGGGAGCGAACACTGAAGCTTTCTTT
CASSQVGANTEAFF
>TRBV5-5|TRBJ1-1|TRBD1|NA
TGTGCCAGCAGCACGGGGACAGCTGTAGAGGCTTTCTTT
CASSTGTAVEAFF
>TRBV7-9|TRBJ1-1|NA|few
TGTGCCAGCAGCCTGAAAACCGACACTGAAGCTTTCTTT
CASSLKTDTEAFF
>TRBV6-1|TRBJ1-5|NA|many
TGTGCCAGCAGTGAACTCAGGGGATCTGATCAGCCCCAGCATTTT
CASSELRGSDQPQHF
>TRBV7-6|TRBJ1-5|NA|many
TGTGCCAGCAGCCCTGCCCTTTATAGCAATCAGCCCCAGCATTTT
CASSPALYSNQPQHF